These 26 T cell receptor beta chains share one sample of origin, sequenced in a study of blood T cell repertoires in COVID-19. The method was immunoSEQ multiplex PCR; TCRdb's version includes in-frame clones alone and lacks a portion of them. The table lists more than 95,000 clones, 87% of them singletons. Sequencing used peripheral blood. The receptor source for this set is a man aged 45-65 years with acute or convalescent COVID-19.

V is TRBV3-1 (or the pseudogene TRBV3-2) and J is TRBJ2-7; TRBD2 aligns across 7 bases. J gave up 3 bases and V 3 bases, and 5 bases lay outside the gene matches. The CDR3 consists of 14 residues. Germline V gives CDR1 LGHDT, CDR2 YNNKEL (reference sequence). This CDR3 reads CASSHRTRNYEQYF. The CDR3 DNA is TGTGCCAGCAGCCACAGGACTAGAAACTACGAGCAGTACTTC.

CDR3: CASSPTSPWTDGYTF. CDR3 nucleotides: TGTGCCAGCAGCCCAACCTCACCTTGGACAGATGGCTACACCTTC. The V gene is TRBV7-9, the J gene TRBJ1-2, with a tentative D call TRBD1 (6 bases). This CDR3 region has 15 residues. V shed 5 bases and J shed 6 bases, with 19 bases lying between them. CDR1 is SEHNR, CDR2 FQNEAQ, per germline (reference sequence).

The rearrangement links TRBV6-2 or TRBV6-3 to TRBJ2-1; D is unresolved. Germline V lookup: CDR1 MNHEY, CDR2 SVGEGT. The CDR3 runs to 14 residues. Trimming took 0 bases from V and 4 from J, leaving 7 bases between them. CDR3 nucleotide sequence: TGTGCCAGCAGTTACTCTACTGAGTACAATGAGCAGTTCTTC. Translation gives CASSYSTEYNEQFF.

CDR3 sequence reads: CASSLDSTTDTQYF. The DNA for the CDR3 is TGCGCCAGCAGCTTGGACTCCACCACAGATACGCAGTATTTT. The genes are TRBV5-1 and TRBJ2-3, with D unclear. The germline CDR1 and CDR2 sequences are SGHRS and YFSETQ. Trimming pared 0 bases from V and 2 bases from J, leaving 7 bases between. The CDR3 sequence is 14 residues long.

V gene TRBV9 combines with J gene TRBJ2-7; D is uncertain. The CDR3 has 14 amino acids. The germline V gene encodes CDR1 SGDLS and CDR2 YYNGEE. V lost 0 bases to trimming and J lost 6 bases, with 13 bases between them. The DNA for the CDR3 is TGTGCCAGCAGCGTAGATATGAGGTTCGGCGAGCAGTACTTC. Protein: CASSVDMRFGEQYF.

The chain recombines TRBV7-9 with TRBJ1-2, with 11 bases aligning to TRBD1. Trimming took 4 bases from V and 8 from J; bases not matched to a gene: 6. CDR1 SEHNR and CDR2 FQNEAQ come from the germline V gene (reference sequence). The CDR3 has 14 amino acids. CDR3 sequence reads: CASSSGQGARGYTF. CDR3 sequence (DNA): TGTGCCAGCAGCTCTGGACAGGGGGCGCGAGGCTACACCTTC.

This clone has just one count. The chain recombines TRBV5-1 with TRBJ1-1; 7 positions match TRBD1. Germline CDR1 SGHRS, CDR2 YFSETQ. The CDR3 has 14 residues. Losses at the gene ends were 3 bases for V and 1 base for J; bases not matched to a gene: 3. The CDR3 DNA is TGCGCCAGCAGCTCGGGACAGCCGAACACTGAAGCTTTCTTT. It encodes CASSSGQPNTEAFF.

The chain links TRBV29-1 to TRBJ2-1; D is unclear. V dropped 3 bases and J dropped 1 base, with 13 bases sitting between them. The CDR3 has 15 residues. The germline CDR1 and CDR2 sequences are SQVTM and ANQGSEA. The CDR3 spells CSVDPRDSSYNEQFF. CDR3 sequence (DNA): TGCAGCGTTGATCCTAGAGATTCGTCCTACAATGAGCAGTTCTTC.

There are a few counts of this clone. The identical CDR3 is also encoded by other nucleotide sequences in the sample. The chain couples TRBV7-9 to TRBJ2-3; 8 bases fit TRBD2. In germline, CDR1 is SEHNR, CDR2 FQNEAQ (reference sequence). V lost 1 base and J lost 0; bases outside the gene matches: 3. This CDR3 spans 16 amino acids. CDR3: CASSLVASGSTDTQYF. In DNA, the CDR3 is TGTGCCAGCAGCTTAGTCGCTAGCGGGAGCACAGATACGCAGTATTTT.

The rearrangement links TRBV11-2 to TRBJ2-7, with 10 bases lining up with TRBD2. Trimming at V came to 0 bases and at J to 6 bases, leaving 14 bases not matched to a gene. The CDR3 has 18 residues. From germline, CDR1 is SGHAT and CDR2 FQNNGV. The CDR3: CASSLDGLGLAGGSEQYF. CDR3 DNA: TGTGCCAGCAGCTTAGATGGGTTGGGTTTAGCGGGAGGAAGCGAGCAGTACTTC.

The rearrangement uses TRBV29-1 and TRBJ2-5; D remains ambiguous. The CDR3 length is 12 residues. Germline lookup yields CDR1 SQVTM and CDR2 ANQGSEA. V was cut by 1 base and J by 1 base, with 4 bases left in between. The CDR3 nucleotides read TGCAGCGTTGAAGGACTCCAAGAGACCCAGTACTTC. Its translation is CSVEGLQETQYF.

The chain links TRBV30 to TRBJ2-2, with D perhaps TRBD2 (5 bases). CDR1 and CDR2 from the germline V gene are GTSNPN and SVGIG (reference sequence). V lost 6 bases to trimming and J lost 5 bases, with 16 bases between them. The CDR3 totals 14 residues. CDR3: CACRESWRTGELFF. In DNA form, the CDR3 reads TGTGCCTGCCGGGAATCCTGGAGAACCGGGGAGCTGTTTTTT. Full variable domain (rest looked up from reference TRBV30 and TRBJ2-2): SQTIHQWPATLVQPVGSPLSLECTVEGTSNPNLYWYRQAAGRGLQLLFYSVGIGQISSEVPQNLSASRPQDRQFILSSKKLLLSDSGFYLCACRESWRTGELFFGEGSRLTVL.

The rearrangement links TRBV4-1 to TRBJ2-7; D perhaps matches TRBD1 (5 bases). The germline gives CDR1 MGHRA, CDR2 YSYEKL. CDR3 length equals 13 residues. The V gene lost 6 bases and the J gene lost 5 bases, with 14 bases spanning the gap. CDR3 in amino acids: CASSLGRVHEQYF. CDR3 coding DNA: TGCGCCAGCAGTCTTGGCAGGGTTCACGAGCAGTACTTC.

The chain links TRBV7-9 to TRBJ2-7; 13 positions agree with TRBD2. V was clipped by 5 bases and J by 6 bases; unmatched bases: 4. The CDR3 spans 14 residues. CDR1 and CDR2 from the germline V gene are SEHNR and FQNEAQ (reference sequence). The CDR3 DNA reads as TGTGCCAGCAGCCCCGGACTAGCGGGAGCCGAGCAGTACTTC. This encodes CASSPGLAGAEQYF. Together with reference TRBV7-9 and TRBJ2-7, the CDR3 gives the full variable domain: DTGVSQNPRHKITKRGQNVTFRCDPISEHNRLYWYRQTLGQGPEFLTYFQNEAQLEKSRLLSDRFSAERPKGSFSTLEIQRTEQGDSAMYLCASSPGLAGAEQYFGPGTRLTVT.

The gene calls are TRBV2 and TRBJ2-2, with D perhaps matching TRBD2 (5 bases). V was trimmed by 8 bases and J by 2 bases, leaving 9 bases between them. From germline, CDR1 is SNHLY and CDR2 FYNNEI. The CDR3 contains 13 residues. This CDR3 reads CASGLFNTGELFF. In DNA, the CDR3 is TGTGCCAGCGGACTGTTTAACACCGGGGAGCTGTTTTTT.

This sequence joins TRBV30 and TRBJ2-7; the D gene is possibly TRBD1 (6 bases). Trimming removed 4 bases from V and 4 bases from J, with 20 bases in between. The CDR3 covers 15 residues. Germline lookup yields CDR1 GTSNPN and CDR2 SVGIG (reference sequence). In DNA, the CDR3 is TGTGCCTGGACCCGGGGACACCGGGCGGGTTACGAGCAGTACTTC. Its translation is CAWTRGHRAGYEQYF.

The chain has TRBV6-5 and TRBJ2-3; perhaps TRBD2 as D (5 bases). V was clipped by 2 bases and J by 2 bases, with 11 bases between them. Germline values: CDR1 MNHEY, CDR2 SVGAGI. The CDR3 has 15 amino acids. The CDR3 region is CASSYRVGDTDTQYF. CDR3 in DNA: TGTGCCAGCAGTTACCGTGTGGGAGACACAGATACGCAGTATTTT.

The chain couples TRBV19 to TRBJ1-2; perhaps TRBD1 as D (5 bases). V dropped 2 bases and J dropped 4 bases, with 8 bases sitting between them. Germline V gene sequence: CDR1 LNHDA, CDR2 SQIVND (reference sequence). This CDR3 region has 13 residues. CDR3 amino acids: CASSIRDSYGYTF. CDR3 bases: TGTGCCAGTAGTATAAGGGACTCCTATGGCTACACCTTC.

The chain couples TRBV20-1 to TRBJ2-1, with D uncertain. Between the trimmed V and J ends, which lost 6 bases and 2 bases, there was a span of 5 bases. The length of the CDR3 is 11 residues. The germline V gene has CDR1 DFQATT and CDR2 SNEGSKA (reference sequence). The CDR3 nucleotides are TGCAGTGCCACTCCCTACAATGAGCAGTTCTTC. Translation gives CSATPYNEQFF.

This chain links TRBV3-1 (or the pseudogene TRBV3-2) with TRBJ1-4; D unclear. Germline V gene data show CDR1 as LGHDT and CDR2 as YNNKEL (reference sequence). The CDR3 loop spans 14 amino acids. Trimming took 2 bases from V and 7 from J, leaving 11 bases between them. The CDR3 DNA is TGTGCCAGCAGCCAACCTCGGGAGGGTGAAAAACTGTTTTTT. This sequence encodes CASSQPREGEKLFF.

Details on this clone: At the DNA level, this CDR3 is encoded by other sequences in the same sample as well. The rearrangement uses TRBV20-1 and TRBJ2-1, with D maybe TRBD2 (6 bases). V was trimmed by 6 bases and J by 6 bases, leaving 9 bases between them. Germline-derived CDR1 and CDR2 are DFQATT and SNEGSKA (reference sequence). CDR3 size: 11 residues. The CDR3 nucleotides are TGCAGTGCGACGACTAGCAATGAGCAGTTCTTC. Amino acid sequence: CSATTSNEQFF.

The chain links TRBV6-5 to TRBJ1-4; TRBD1 is a possible D gene (6 bases). There are 13 residues in the CDR3. CDR1 is MNHEY and CDR2 is SVGAGI in the germline V gene. V lost 7 bases to trimming and J lost 5 bases, with 11 bases between them. The CDR3 DNA reads TGTGCCAGCAAGGGGGGGATGAATGAAAAACTGTTTTTT. It encodes CASKGGMNEKLFF.

The chain carries TRBV28 and TRBJ2-7; D may be TRBD1 (6 bases). The CDR3 is made up of 16 amino acids. Between the trimmed V and J ends, which lost 4 bases and 2 bases, there was a span of 18 bases. Germline loops: CDR1 MDHEN, CDR2 SYDVKM. CDR3 sequence reads: CASSSPGTPFPYEQYF. The CDR3 DNA reads TGTGCCAGCAGTTCTCCCGGGACACCTTTCCCCTACGAGCAGTACTTC.

The V gene is TRBV3-1 (or the pseudogene TRBV3-2), the J gene TRBJ2-3; TRBD2 agrees at 11 bases. The V gene end was trimmed by 6 bases and the J gene end by 3 bases; junction bases not matched to a gene: 11. This CDR3 contains 17 residues. The germline CDR1 and CDR2 sequences are LGHDT and YNNKEL (reference sequence). The CDR3 spells CASSRFTTSGSTDTQYF. The CDR3 DNA reads as TGTGCCAGCAGTCGCTTCACCACTAGCGGGAGTACAGATACGCAGTATTTT.

V usage is TRBV28 and J usage is TRBJ2-7, with 10 bases that match TRBD2. The V gene end was trimmed by 6 bases and the J gene end by 1 base; junction bases not matched to a gene: 3. CDR1 and CDR2 from the germline V gene are MDHEN and SYDVKM. CDR3 length equals 14 residues. Here the CDR3 reads CASSQLAGSYEQYF. The DNA of the CDR3 is TGTGCCAGCAGCCAACTAGCGGGGTCCTACGAGCAGTACTTC.

The rearrangement joins TRBV30 to TRBJ2-7, with a tentative D call TRBD2 (6 bases). The V gene lost 3 bases and the J gene lost 8 bases, with 11 bases spanning the gap. The V gene's germline CDR1 is GTSNPN and CDR2 SVGIG (reference sequence). The length of the CDR3 is 11 residues. The CDR3 is CAWRLGGKQYF. For the CDR3, the DNA is TGTGCCTGGAGATTGGGCGGGAAGCAGTACTTC.